Only a few counts were recorded for the clone carrying this TCR beta chain. As yet, its antigen is unknown. Only in-frame clones appear in the TCRdb table, and some are missing; sequencing was by immunoSEQ multiplex PCR. This table has roughly 100,000 clones, 82% appearing once. These data originate in a study of T cell responses to AZD1222 COVID-19 vaccine. Study results and limitations: Nearly half of the spike-specific TCRs reportedly recognize variant regions that carry no mutations. After the peak T cell response, and only then, were repertoires sampled.

J was trimmed by 2 bases and V by 6 bases; bases with no gene match: 4. CDR3 size: 14 residues. Germline values: CDR1 ENHRY, CDR2 SYGVKD. The sample here was peripheral blood, taken on day 0 of AZD1222 vaccination. The sequence was collected from an adult in good health. The rearrangement links TRBV10-3 to TRBJ1-3; 7 bases are a match to TRBD1. CDR3 nucleotides: TGTGCCATCAGCGTAGGGGGCACTGGAAACACCATATATTTT. This gives the protein CAISVGGTGNTIYF.